The present TCR beta chain was sequenced within a study of spatial heterogeneity in lung cancer. Germline values: CDR1 SEHNR, CDR2 FQNEAQ (reference sequence). The length of the CDR3 is 14 residues. Trimming stripped 2 bases from V and 4 bases from J, with 11 bases between. Time point described: sample taken at primary tumor resection. From tumor, nontumor lung or frozen PBMC, whole RNA was taken unsorted for sequencing. This clonotype was detected ten times or more. TCRdb fed the 5' RACE reads into MiXCR, producing one record per CDR3 protein. The table shows about 75,000 distinct CDR3 sequences, with approximately 12% occurring only once.

This TCR was recovered from a male donor with early-stage non-small cell lung cancer. J is TRBJ1-1 and V is TRBV7-9; D uncertain. This specimen consisted of PBMCs, obtained at surgery. The CDR3 region has the DNA TGTGCCAGCAGCTTAAACGTGTTGGGCACTGAAGCTTTCTTT. Translation gives CASSLNVLGTEAFF.